This T cell receptor (beta chain) was found in a study of cytomegalovirus exposure and HLA in healthy donors (TCRdb year 2017). Regarding the complete study: An earlier analysis of 587 of the donors reported about 260 Gb of sequence data and 117 million unique TCR beta sequences obtained from some 200 million T cells. In a later analysis, previously published TCR beta repertoires from fewer than 750 donors were re-analyzed and high-resolution HLA genotyping was added so that TCR occurrence patterns could be studied. Donor age, sex, ethnicity and CMV serostatus were collected together with the repertoire data. Typing coverage varied by locus: roughly 620-640 donors for A, B, C, DRB1 and DQB1; approximately 500 for DQA1; more than 600 for DPA1; more than 450 for DPB1. The T cell repertoires of under 700 subjects were profiled by immunosequencing and related to cytomegalovirus serostatus. The study aimed to test whether cataloging public T cell receptors could reveal signatures of past pathogen exposure. Four to six DR-DQ haplotypes were handled as single units for association and clustering, since linkage in the cohort was strong. Besides the first cohort of 550 to 750 subjects, a separate validation cohort made up of roughly 120 different subjects was used. Among roughly 400 genotyped donors of the cohort, an average of approximately 240,000 unique TCR beta nucleotide sequences were sequenced per donor, roughly a sixth of them non-productive. Genome-wide SNP genotypes for about three fifths of the roughly 670 donors were used in a later genetic analysis, which treated that subset as a discovery cohort. The genetic ancestry cluster associated with self-reported Caucasian donors included about four fifths of the approximately 400 genotyped donors. All discovery cohort repertoires had been generated on a single sequencing platform. In the later analysis, no new phenotypic data were used to find candidate immune exposures; instead, reliance was placed on TCR beta sequences and their occurrence across donors. HLA typing covered class I and class II loci at four-digit resolution. An early release covering roughly 600 HLA-typed donors comprised around 300 gigabases of sequencing data and around 80 million unique TCR sequences. High-throughput TCR immunosequencing, statistical association of individual TCRs with disease status, and machine learning were combined to predict cytomegalovirus infection status. In an earlier analysis of more than 550 of the donors, high-throughput TCR beta sequencing was used to judge whether each TCR beta V gene segment behaved as functional or pseudogenic. On the study overall, not on this receptor specifically: The only immune exposure information available for the cohort was CMV serostatus. Most CMV-associated TCR beta chains appeared to be HLA-restricted in a later analysis, and the HLA associations seemed to be driven largely by CMV exposure. In a later genetic analysis, fewer N-insertions in productive TCRs were reported among donors in an Asian-associated ancestry cluster than the roughly 700-donor mean. In a later analysis, TCR association rates were found to vary across HLA loci, with the most associated TCRs seen for DRB1 alleles and the fewest for HLA-C alleles. In a later genetic analysis, a missense DCLRE1C variant was associated with V-gene and J-gene trimming of TCR beta chains, and the association was replicated in an independent cohort. Cytomegalovirus status was reported to be diagnosed by the classifier with high specificity and sensitivity in both the original and validation cohorts. Across donors, most TCR sequences were observed very rarely, whereas some public TCRs were present in many individuals. The cohort was sequenced for TCR beta chains only, and without alpha or paired-chain data the features that could be detected were limited. Assigning TCR associations to individual alleles was difficult when HLA alleles, especially DR and DQ, strongly co-occurred. Some IMGT-functional V segments, including TRBV6-2 and TRBV6-3, could not be told apart with the 87-base-pair reads, so those segments were excluded. Around 16 rarely observed V segments, including chromosome 9 orphons, were excluded from the earlier analysis of a few hundred of the donors because counts were too low. According to the authors, the approach could potentially be generalized to other disease states and immunological phenotypes. In vitro tests confirmed that a few of the cytomegalovirus-associated TCR beta chains recognize cytomegalovirus antigens. Specific HLA alleles were associated with over 15,000 TCR beta sequences at a false discovery rate of 0.05 in a later analysis. A later analysis found that HLA-associated TCR beta chains were more clonally expanded and had lower generation probabilities than equally common non-associated chains. Sequencing depth was assumed to be roughly uniform across donors in the presence/absence analyses, though that assumption may not hold. A further reported finding was that TCR beta sequences accurately predicted the HLA-A and HLA-B alleles for most subjects in the first cohort. A group of highly shared sequence variants was considered likely to be a technical artifact of the sequencing pipeline. A later analysis reported that several top co-occurrence clusters appeared linked to parvovirus B19, influenza, CMV and Epstein-Barr virus. HLA typing was unavailable for some donors at each locus, so association tests used only the typed subset. Linkage disequilibrium might explain the correlated functional status among segregating V segments, but an unknown experimental factor could not be ruled out. In the study, 150 to 200 TCR beta chains were listed as associated with cytomegalovirus. In an earlier analysis of about 600 of the donors, most TCR beta V segments appeared in productive rearrangements about 90% or about 30% of the time, broadly matching IMGT annotations.

In total, 630 or so healthy bone marrow donors made up the cohort. At the time of sampling, all cohort members were nominally healthy, though unrecorded immune exposures were likely present. The donor tested CMV seropositive, placing the donor among the roughly 270 seropositive members of the cohort. Every donor gave a peripheral blood sample, and the peripheral blood mononuclear cells from that sample were used for TCR beta sequencing. The Qiagen DNeasy Blood Extraction Kit was used to extract genomic DNA from the blood cell samples. Inclusive of the bounding cysteine and phenylalanine, the CDR3 is 15 residues long. Only the CDR3 part of the read is kept: 45 bases, read in frame from the first base. CDR1 and CDR2 are read off the germline V gene (reference sequence) as SEHNR and FQNEAQ. Clipping removes 5 bases from V and 0 bases from J, with 6 as the unmatched junction base count. The library came from the immunoSEQ multiplex PCR assay. For the multiplex PCR, a mixture combining 60 forward primers for TCR Vbeta segments and 13 reverse primers for TCR Jbeta segments was used. Amplification of the CDR3 region of rearranged TCR beta genes was performed with a multiplex PCR assay on genomic DNA. Amplified TCR beta libraries were sequenced as 87-base-pair reads on the Illumina HiSeq System. The paper's data handling went like this. A later analysis counted around 72 million unique TCR beta chains across the 650 to 800 repertoires, and roughly 10 million of these chains were shared by at least two donors. To remove PCR and sequencing errors, raw reads were error-corrected and collapsed into unique sequences using a nearest-neighbor algorithm that merged closely related sequences. Alignment of CDR3 sequences to IMGT reference sequences was used to assign V, D and J gene segments. For a sequence to be retained, at least a six-nucleotide match to both a V gene segment and a J gene segment was required. A rearrangement counted as productive if the CDR3 had no stop codons and remained in frame with V and J, and every other rearrangement counted as non-productive. Following IMGT convention, CDR3 was defined as the stretch from the second conserved V-encoded cysteine to the conserved J-encoded phenylalanine. In an earlier analysis of around 640 of the donors, sequences lacking an unambiguous match to a single V gene segment were excluded. In an earlier analysis of 587 of the donors, a V segment was called functional when productive rearrangements were above 56.7%, and segregating when the standard deviation between donors exceeded 5%. A statistical classification framework was built to diagnose cytomegalovirus status from the catalog of TCR beta chain sequences. In a later analysis, TCR nucleotide sequences were compared against IMGT/GENE-DB human TR gene sequences so that V and J genes could be assigned. A later analysis assigned CDR3 sequences and most-parsimonious VDJ recombination scenarios with the TCRdist pipeline. In a later analysis, each TCR beta chain was defined by its CDR3 amino acid sequence together with its V-gene family, and reads lacking a unique V-gene family were excluded. To address suspected cross-contamination and a sequencing artifact, a later analysis removed a few hundred highly shared, low-generation-probability nucleotide sequences. A later analysis calculated a clonal expansion index for each public chain from normalized within-repertoire ranks of inferred template counts. In a later analysis, generation probabilities were computed with a VDJ recombination model fitted to out-of-frame rearrangements, and the resulting probabilities were checked against IGoR. In a later analysis, TCR-TCR, TCR-HLA and TCR-CMV co-occurrence was scored with hypergeometric tests, and a repertoire-size bias correction was applied to TCR pairs. False discovery rates were estimated in a later analysis by permuting HLA or CMV assignments 20 times. In a later analysis, co-occurring TCRs were grouped using DBSCAN, with TCRdist sequence similarity added in when clustering inside HLA-allele-positive subsets. For co-occurrence clustering, repertoires with fewer than 30,000 or more than 120,000 public chains were excluded, along with roughly 5 repertoires with anomalous nucleotide sharing. TCRdb retrieved this table from immuneACCESS and kept in-frame rearrangements only. Not all clones are present; in checked studies, unresolved V genes account for under half, and no reason is known for the remainder. The V and J calls and clone size are taken from that table; D and trimming were inferred from the DNA. A total of some 180,000 clones appear in this sample, 65% to 80% of them only once. The top ten constitute roughly 2.5% of the sample.

Turning to this clone: The antigen this receptor binds is unknown. No much larger clone exists at a distance of one base, and base qualities are not known.

The sequence joins TRBV7-9 to TRBJ2-5; a stretch of 7 junction bases matches TRBD2. The receptor was isolated from a woman aged 25 to 39 in good health and CMV-seropositive. The sequenced sample was PBMCs. The sequenced DNA: TGTGCCAGCAGCCCGATGCGGGGGTACCAAGAGACCCAGTACTTC. This sequence encodes CASSPMRGYQETQYF.